These 13 T cell receptor beta chains came from one sample sequenced in a study of memory CD4+ T cells and cytomegalovirus serostatus (dated by TCRdb to the late 2010s). Library preparation employed the immunoSEQ multiplex PCR assay. Not all clones reach the TCRdb copy of this immuneACCESS table, which keeps in-frame sequences only. Checked studies attribute under half of the gap to unresolved V genes and leave the rest unexplained. The sample table contains tens of thousands of clones; only one count was recorded for approximately 78% of them. Roughly 0.77% of the sample comes from the top ten. Single viable CD3+CD4+CD8-CD45RO+ cells were sorted as memory CD4+ T cells on a FACSAria II. The sample comprised memory CD4+ T cells from blood. All receptors come from an adult in good health and CMV-seronegative.

The rearrangement joins TRBV7-9 to TRBJ2-2; D is unclear. CDR1 and CDR2 (germline): SEHNR, FQNEAQ (reference sequence). The CDR3 length is 14 residues. Trimming removed 5 bases at V and 0 bases at J, with 7 bases between. The CDR3 region has the DNA TGTGCCAGCAGCCCCATCGCGAACACCGGGGAGCTGTTTTTT. Translated: CASSPIANTGELFF.

This clone turned up a few times. The chain carries TRBV7-2 and TRBJ1-1; D remains unclear. The CDR3 is 13 residues long. V was clipped by 5 bases and J by 11 bases, with 18 bases between them. Germline CDR1 is SGHTA and CDR2 is FQGNSA. The CDR3 is CASSTGRGYTAFF. CDR3 bases: TGTGCCAGCAGCACGGGGAGAGGGTATACGGCTTTCTTT.

The V and J genes are TRBV25-1 and TRBJ2-5; TRBD1 is a possible D gene (6 bases). The V end lost 3 bases, the J end lost 3 bases, and 14 bases lay between the germline ends. CDR1 MGHDK and CDR2 SYGVNS come from the germline V gene. CDR3 length equals 15 residues. In DNA, the CDR3 is TGTGCCAGCAGTGATATAGGACAGAAAAAAGAGACCCAGTACTTC. This codes for CASSDIGQKKETQYF.

By share, this clone ranks as medium-sized. The gene calls are TRBV27 and TRBJ1-2; D gene uncertain. This CDR3 contains 17 residues. Trimming cost V 1 base and J 10 bases, with 25 bases left between them. The germline V gene encodes CDR1 MNHEY and CDR2 SMNVEV (reference sequence). In DNA, the CDR3 is TGTGCCAGCAGTTTATTCGCTCCGGGCCTCACTCGAAGGGACTACACCTTC. It is translated as CASSLFAPGLTRRDYTF.

The V call is TRBV11-2, the J call TRBJ2-5, with 9 bases identical to TRBD1. The CDR3 covers 16 residues. With 5 bases clipped from V and 4 bases from J, the junction kept 11 bases outside the gene matches. Germline CDR1 is SGHAT and CDR2 is FQNNGV. The CDR3 region has the DNA TGTGCCAGCAGCCTAGGGGGACAGGGACGGGGAGAGACCCAGTACTTC. As protein: CASSLGGQGRGETQYF.

This clone was observed once. The chain employs TRBV4-3 and TRBJ2-3, with 8 nucleotides matching TRBD2. Germline CDR1 and CDR2: LGHNA and YSLEER. V lost 1 base, J lost 5 bases, and 8 bases stayed unmatched. This CDR3 is built from 16 residues. The CDR3 is CASSQGGAGVGDTQYF. For the CDR3, the DNA is TGCGCCAGCAGCCAAGGCGGAGCGGGGGTGGGAGATACGCAGTATTTT.

A single count supports this clone. The chain is built from TRBV20-1 and TRBJ2-7; tentatively, D is TRBD2 (5 bases). CDR3 size: 11 residues. The V and J ends lost 5 bases and 3 bases respectively, with 8 bases between them. Germline CDR1 reads DFQATT; CDR2 reads SNEGSKA (reference sequence). This CDR3 is CSAARDYEQYF. In DNA, the CDR3 is TGCAGTGCTGCCCGGGACTACGAGCAGTACTTC.

This clone showed up just a few times. The genes are TRBV14 and TRBJ1-4; D not resolved. The CDR3 has 12 residues. With 4 bases removed from V and 8 bases from J, the gap between germline ends came to 8 bases. CDR1 is SGHDN and CDR2 is FVKESK in the germline V gene. This CDR3 is CASSPKGEKLFF. Here the CDR3 DNA reads TGTGCCAGCAGCCCAAAGGGAGAAAAACTGTTTTTT. Combining the CDR3 with reference TRBV14 and TRBJ1-4 gives the whole variable domain EAGVTQFPSHSVIEKGQTVTLRCDPISGHDNLYWYRRVMGKEIKFLLHFVKESKQDESGMPNNRFLAERTGGTYSTLKVQPAELEDSGVYFCASSPKGEKLFFGSGTQLSVL.

This chain uses TRBV19 with TRBJ2-2; D is unresolved. The V end lost 5 bases, the J end lost 6 bases, and 19 bases lay between the germline ends. CDR1 LNHDA and CDR2 SQIVND come from the germline V gene (reference sequence). This CDR3 is 16 amino acids long. The CDR3 nucleotides are TGTGCCAGTAGTCCCAGGCGGCTGGCAGGCGCCGGGGAGCTGTTTTTT. This translates into CASSPRRLAGAGELFF. Together with reference TRBV19 and TRBJ2-2, the CDR3 gives the full variable domain: DGGITQSPKYLFRKEGQNVTLSCEQNLNHDAMYWYRQDPGQGLRLIYYSQIVNDFQKGDIAEGYSVSREKKESFPLTVTSAQKNPTAFYLCASSPRRLAGAGELFFGEGSRLTVL.

A word on this clone: A junction end diverges from the germline sequence, so it may reflect a read error. The chain carries TRBV28 and TRBJ1-5; 8 nucleotides match TRBD1. The CDR3 totals 14 residues. CDR1 is MDHEN, CDR2 SYDVKM, per germline. This CDR3 reads CASSQGQGKQPQHF. The CDR3 DNA reads TGTGCCAGCAGTCAAGGACAGGGCAAACAGCCCCAGCATTTT. Looking up the rest from reference TRBV28 and TRBJ1-5 gives the full variable domain: DVKVTQSSRYLVKRTGEKVFLECVQDMDHENMFWYRQDPGLGLRLIYFSYDVKMKEKGDIPEGYSVSREKKERFSLILESASTNQTSMYLCASSQGQGKQPQHFGDGTRLSIL.

The CDR3 sequence is CASSLQSGNHNEQFF. CDR3 bases: TGTGCCAGCAGCTTGCAGTCCGGGAACCACAATGAGCAGTTCTTC. The chain is built from TRBV5-4 and TRBJ2-1; perhaps TRBD2 as D (5 bases). The CDR3 is 15 amino acids. Looked up from germline, CDR1 is SGHNT and CDR2 is YYREEE (reference sequence). V lost 1 base to trimming and J lost 5 bases, with 13 bases between them.

The gene calls are TRBV27 and TRBJ2-7; no clear D. Trimming left V 4 bases short and J 2 bases short, with 9 bases between. CDR3 size: 13 residues. CDR1 and CDR2 from the germline V gene are MNHEY and SMNVEV (reference sequence). CDR3 sequence: CASSSRPAYEQYF. As DNA, the CDR3 is TGTGCCAGCAGTTCCCGGCCGGCCTACGAGCAGTACTTC.

The V and J genes are TRBV5-1 and TRBJ2-1; 7 nucleotides line up with TRBD2. The CDR3 length is 15 residues. Trimming took 2 bases from V and 2 from J; bases not matched to a gene: 4. Per germline, CDR1 SGHRS and CDR2 YFSETQ. CDR3 nucleotides: TGCGCCAGCAGCTTAGCGGGGTCGGCCTACAATGAGCAGTTCTTC. Translating it yields CASSLAGSAYNEQFF.